This TCR beta chain was sequenced during a study of OX40 agonist ivuxolimab in advanced cancers. The CDR3 has 15 amino acids. V was trimmed by 4 bases and J by 2 bases, leaving 12 bases between them. CDR1 is LNHDA, CDR2 SQIVND, per germline (reference sequence). Whole-study results and caveats: By week 6 at 0.1 to 3.0 mg/kg, blood CD4+ and CD8+ T cells had expanded clonally.

About this clone: Its matching antigen is unknown.

This table comes from immunoSEQ multiplex PCR, and its TCRdb copy is limited to in-frame clones, with some not included. This sample carries 66,000 or so clones, roughly four fifths of them seen once, and the ten largest clones take 1.5% to 2%. The receptor was derived from an adult with an advanced solid tumor such as melanoma, head and neck, liver or kidney cancer. Source: CD4+ or CD8+ T cells sorted from blood, taken in a trial of the OX40 agonist ivuxolimab. The V call is TRBV19, the J call TRBJ1-5; a possible D gene is TRBD1 (5 bases). Here the CDR3 reads CASSSQGGGNQPQHF. CDR3 nucleotides: TGTGCCAGTAGTAGTCAGGGAGGTGGCAATCAGCCCCAGCATTTT.